A single sample gave rise to the 13 T cell receptor beta chains below, sequenced in a study of T cells expressing NK-cell markers. No DNA is given; TCRdb re-called the 5' RACE reads and lists each CDR3 protein once. The sample is made up of approximately 420,000 distinct CDR3 sequences, and the top ten hold about 10% of it. The source material was blood T cells: a sorted CD56 or NKG2C T cell subset, CD4+ or CD8+ T cells, or bulk PBMC T cells (not recorded which). The origin of the receptors is a woman in her forties or fifties in good health.

The chain uses TRBV5-1 and TRBJ2-1; TCRdb designates TRBD2, a call that cannot be tested without DNA. This CDR3 has 14 amino acids. The V gene's germline CDR1 is SGHRS and CDR2 YFSETQ. CDR3 residues: CASSAREFYNEQFF.

V gene TRBV12-3 or TRBV12-4 combines with J gene TRBJ2-5; absent DNA, TCRdb's TRBD2 call cannot be checked. The CDR3 spans 16 residues. The CDR3 loop is CASSPLTSGMGETQYF.

The chain joins TRBV9 to TRBJ2-7; TCRdb calls TRBD2, which cannot be checked without DNA. Germline CDR1 and CDR2: SGDLS and YYNGEE. The CDR3 is 16 residues long. The CDR3 protein is CASSVGSGSSSYEQYF.

This chain joins TRBV20-1 and TRBJ2-1; checking the TCRdb D call of TRBD1 is not possible without DNA. The length of the CDR3 is 13 residues. Germline assignment: CDR1 DFQATT and CDR2 SNEGSKA (reference sequence). CDR3 region: CSARDPPGPRQFF.

The gene calls are TRBV5-1 and TRBJ2-1; TCRdb gives TRBD2 as the D gene, but with no DNA this cannot be confirmed. This CDR3 region has 15 residues. Germline CDR1 SGHRS, CDR2 YFSETQ. CDR3 region: CASSRGLAGRGEQFF.

V is TRBV30 and J is TRBJ2-7; TCRdb reports TRBD1, a call that lacks DNA to check it against. Germline V lookup: CDR1 GTSNPN, CDR2 SVGIG (reference sequence). This CDR3 is 14 amino acids long. This CDR3 is CASGGGQTLYEQYF.

The V call is TRBV27, the J call TRBJ2-2. CDR3 length equals 14 residues. Germline values: CDR1 MNHEY, CDR2 SMNVEV (reference sequence). CDR3 loop: CASSLKLITGELFF.

The chain has TRBV2 and TRBJ1-4. The CDR3 loop spans 12 amino acids. Germline loops: CDR1 SNHLY, CDR2 FYNNEI. The CDR3 here is CASLSANGQAVF. Complete variable domain (other parts from reference TRBV2 and TRBJ1-4): EPEVTQTPSHQVTQMGQEVILRCVPISNHLYFYWYRQILGQKVEFLVSFYNNEISEKSEIFDDQFSVERPDGSNFTLKIRSTKLEDSAMYFCASLSANGQAVFGSGTQLSVL.

The chain employs TRBV9 and TRBJ2-7; the TRBD2 assignment by TCRdb is unverifiable without DNA. Per germline, CDR1 SGDLS and CDR2 YYNGEE. The CDR3 runs 16 residues. The CDR3 region is CASSASGVSPELKQYF.

The chain carries TRBV5-5 and TRBJ2-2. The CDR3 covers 13 residues. Per germline, CDR1 SGHKS and CDR2 YYEKEE (reference sequence). The CDR3 loop reads CASSLTGTGELFF.

J is TRBJ2-3 and V is TRBV27; without DNA, the TCRdb call of TRBD1 cannot be checked. The CDR3 is made up of 15 amino acids. Per the germline V gene, CDR1 is MNHEY and CDR2 is SMNVEV (reference sequence). The CDR3 is CASNTGTGGWDTQYF.

The V gene is TRBV20-1, the J gene TRBJ2-3. Germline CDR1 reads DFQATT; CDR2 reads SNEGSKA (reference sequence). CDR3 length: 12 amino acids. This chain's CDR3 is CSARMTADTQYF.

The gene calls are TRBV12-3 or TRBV12-4 and TRBJ2-5; TCRdb's D call, TRBD1, is unchecked because there is no DNA. The length of the CDR3 is 15 residues. The CDR3 is CASSARSGGKETQYF.